The source of this TCR beta chain is a study of T-cell reconstitution after alpha-beta-depleted transplantation in children. This clonotype was counted ten times or more. Its matching antigen is unknown. The ends were cut back, 1 base at V and 14 bases at J, with 10 bases in the middle. In germline, CDR1 is SGHNT, CDR2 YYREEE (reference sequence). This CDR3 is 12 amino acids long. Study-wide results and caveats: At the one-year point after transplant, T-cell counts and TCRbeta diversity were found to come mostly from T cells that had been newly produced.

Unique molecular identifiers were incorporated during preparation of the TCRbeta library. TCRdb reanalysed the PCR reads using MiXCR and keeps one entry per CDR3 protein. This sample has approximately 170,000 distinct CDR3 sequences; 8.5% to 14% occur once, and the top ten carry about 12%. V usage is TRBV5-4 and J usage is TRBJ1-6; D unclear. Sequencing was performed on PBMCs, taken before TCRalphabeta/CD19-depleted stem cell transplant. This clonotype was obtained from a boy aged 2 to 10 with acute myeloid leukemia, due to receive a stem cell transplant. The CDR3, as DNA: TGTGCCAGCAGCTTGTTTTCCTCAGCCCTCCACTTT. Amino acids: CASSLFSSALHF.